Detailed here is one T cell receptor (beta chain). This record comes from a study of blood T cell repertoires in COVID-19. The CDR3 extends over 14 amino acids. V was cut by 0 bases and J by 5 bases, with 11 bases left in between. Germline-derived CDR1 and CDR2 are SGHRS and YFSETQ. TCRdb's copy holds only in-frame clones and misses some; the assay was immunoSEQ multiplex PCR. The table lists 81,000 or so clones, 70% to 90% of them singletons. This TCR derives from a man aged 70 or older with active or convalescent COVID-19. J is TRBJ1-2 and V is TRBV5-1; D gene uncertain. Sequencing used peripheral blood. The CDR3 DNA follows: TGCGCCAGCAGCTTGGCTGGGGAGCGGTATGGCTACACCTTC. Protein product: CASSLAGERYGYTF.